A selection of T cell receptor beta chains follows, all from one sample in a study of blood T cell repertoires in COVID-19. Only in-frame clones appear in the TCRdb table, and some are missing; sequencing was by immunoSEQ multiplex PCR. This sample has around 38,000 clones, with approximately 90% found just once. Sequencing was performed on peripheral blood. The receptors here all came from a man aged 55 to 69 with COVID-19, enrolled during active disease. CDR3s include the opening cysteine and the closing phenylalanine or tryptophan. Fields, in order: clone size, V gene, J gene, D gene, CDR3 DNA, CDR3 protein. The D gene is left open where the match is weak. Only part of the rows carry a size: once, few, many, or a class if the clone is expanded.

>.|TRBV5-4|TRBJ2-7|TRBD2
TGTGCCAGCAGCCCGGGAGGGTGGAATCCCCAGGAGCAGTACTTC
CASSPGGWNPQEQYF
>.|TRBV15|TRBJ1-1|.
TGTGCCACCAGCAGCCCCGGGGGTCCCACTGAAGCTTTCTTT
CATSSPGGPTEAFF
>.|TRBV3-1/TRBV3-2|TRBJ2-1|TRBD2
TGTGCCAGCAGCCAAGATTGGACTAGCGGAGAGCAGTTCTTC
CASSQDWTSGEQFF
>once|TRBV19|TRBJ2-7|.
TGTGCCAGTAGTGATCGACAGGTGACCTACGAGCAGTACTTC
CASSDRQVTYEQYF
>.|TRBV3-1/TRBV3-2|TRBJ2-1|.
TGTGCCAGCAGCCCAACACCTAGCTCCTACAATGAGCAGTTCTTC
CASSPTPSSYNEQFF
>.|TRBV10-3|TRBJ2-2|.
TGTGCCATCAGGAGAACGATACAGGGTTTGTACACCGGGGAGCTGTTTTTT
CAIRRTIQGLYTGELFF
>.|TRBV7-3|TRBJ2-5|.
TGTGCCAGCAGCCTGACTAGTACCCAAGAGACCCAGTACTTC
CASSLTSTQETQYF
>few|TRBV2|TRBJ2-7|TRBD1
TGTGCCAGCCGCCCGGGACAGGCCGTCGGGGAGTACTTC
CASRPGQAVGEYF
>.|TRBV5-6|TRBJ1-1|.
TGTGCCAGCAGCACCGACGGAGGGAACACTGAAGCTTTCTTT
CASSTDGGNTEAFF
>once|TRBV19|TRBJ2-5|.
TGTGCCAGTAGTATGTATAAAGGGGCCCAAGAGACCCAGTACTTC
CASSMYKGAQETQYF
>.|TRBV28|TRBJ1-2|.
TGTGCCAGCAGTTTGGTTCGAGACAGCGCCTATGGCTACACCTTC
CASSLVRDSAYGYTF
>.|TRBV28|TRBJ2-1|TRBD2
TGTGCTTCTGGCGGGAGGTCCTACAATGAGCAGTTCTTC
CASGGRSYNEQFF
>.|TRBV28|TRBJ2-3|.
TGTGCCAGCAGTTCCCACCCGACTGGAGATACGCAGTATTTT
CASSSHPTGDTQYF
>.|TRBV19|TRBJ1-1|.
TGTGCCAGTAGTATCGTCTCAGGGAGGACTTTCTTT
CASSIVSGRTFF
>few|TRBV29-1|TRBJ1-1|.
TGCAGCGTTGAGGCCGGGATGGACACTGAAGCTTTCTTT
CSVEAGMDTEAFF
>.|TRBV6-1|TRBJ2-7|TRBD1
TGTGCCAGCAGTGAATACGGTACAGGGGGCTCCTACGAGCAGTACTTC
CASSEYGTGGSYEQYF
>.|TRBV1|TRBJ2-7|.
TGCACCAGCAGCCAAGATCGGGCTCGGGTAGCACAGCAGATAAGTTCGGGGGAGCAGTACTTC
CTSSQDRARVAQQISSGEQYF
>.|TRBV6-6|TRBJ1-6|TRBD1
TGTGCCAGCAGCACACGGGACAGGGGTTGGGCACCCCTCCACTTT
CASSTRDRGWAPLHF
>.|TRBV19|TRBJ2-2|TRBD1
TGTGCCAGTAGCAGACAGGGGGCGACCGGGGAGCTGTTTTTT
CASSRQGATGELFF
>.|TRBV11-3|TRBJ1-1|TRBD1
TGTGCCAGCAGCTTAACGCGGGACAGGGGACCTTTCTTT
CASSLTRDRGPFF
>.|TRBV30|TRBJ1-4|.
TGTGCCTGGAGTTCCTCACAGGGAAAACTGTTTTTT
CAWSSSQGKLFF
>few|TRBV27|TRBJ2-7|.
TGTGCCAGCAGTTCTTGGGGGCCCCACGAGCAGTACTTC
CASSSWGPHEQYF
>.|TRBV2|TRBJ1-1|TRBD1
TGTGCCAGCAGTCCCCGGACAGGGGGAAGCACTGAAGCTTTCTTT
CASSPRTGGSTEAFF
>.|TRBV19|TRBJ1-1|.
TGTGCCAGTAGTTCTTTGGGGAGGGGGACTGAAGCTTTCTTT
CASSSLGRGTEAFF
>.|TRBV19|TRBJ1-2|.
TGTGCCAGTAGTATGATCGGGGGGCGCGACTATGGCTACACCTTC
CASSMIGGRDYGYTF
>.|TRBV6-1|TRBJ2-3|.
TGTGCCAGCAGTGGCCCGGGACACCTTAGCACAGATACGCAGTATTTT
CASSGPGHLSTDTQYF
>once|TRBV5-1|TRBJ1-1|.
TGCGCCAGCAGAGGACAGTTAGACACTGAAGCTTTCTTT
CASRGQLDTEAFF